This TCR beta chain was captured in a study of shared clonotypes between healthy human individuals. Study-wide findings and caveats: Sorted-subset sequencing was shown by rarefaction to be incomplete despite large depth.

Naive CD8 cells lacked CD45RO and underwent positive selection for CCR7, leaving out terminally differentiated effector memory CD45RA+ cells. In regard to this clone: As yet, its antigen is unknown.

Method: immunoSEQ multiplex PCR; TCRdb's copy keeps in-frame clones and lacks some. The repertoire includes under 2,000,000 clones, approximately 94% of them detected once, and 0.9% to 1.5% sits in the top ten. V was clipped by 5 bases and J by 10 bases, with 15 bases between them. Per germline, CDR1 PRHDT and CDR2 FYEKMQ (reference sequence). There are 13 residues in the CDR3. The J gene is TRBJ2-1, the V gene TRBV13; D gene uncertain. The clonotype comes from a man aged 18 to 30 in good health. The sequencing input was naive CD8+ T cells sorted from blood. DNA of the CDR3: TGTGCCAGCAGCCTCCTTGGTCTTAACGAGCAGTTCTTC. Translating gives CASSLLGLNEQFF.